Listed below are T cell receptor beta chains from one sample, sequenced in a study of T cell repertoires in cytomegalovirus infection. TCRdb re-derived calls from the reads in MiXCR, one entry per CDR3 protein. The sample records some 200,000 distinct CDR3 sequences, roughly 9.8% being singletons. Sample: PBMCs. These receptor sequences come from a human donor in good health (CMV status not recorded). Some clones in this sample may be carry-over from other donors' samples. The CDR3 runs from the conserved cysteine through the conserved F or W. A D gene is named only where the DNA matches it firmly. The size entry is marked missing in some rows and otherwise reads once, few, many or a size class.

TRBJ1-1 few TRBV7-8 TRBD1 TGTGCCAGCAGCATATTAGGGACAGGACGTAGGGACACTGAAGCTTTCTTT CASSILGTGRRDTEAFF
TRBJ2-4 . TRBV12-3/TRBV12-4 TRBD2 TGTGCCAGCAGTTTAGGTCCCCGGGGGGGCTTTGCCATTCAGTACTTC CASSLGPRGGFAIQYF
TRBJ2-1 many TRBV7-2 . TGTGCCAGCAGCTTAGCCCTCTACGGGGGTGAGCAGTTCTTC CASSLALYGGEQFF
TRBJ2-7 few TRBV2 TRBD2 TGTGCCAGCAGACCAGGGACTAGCGGGATCTACGAGCAGTACTTC CASRPGTSGIYEQYF
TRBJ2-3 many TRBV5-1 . TGCGCCAGCAGCTTGGTTGGGGCCCGGGAAGATACGCAGTATTTT CASSLVGAREDTQYF
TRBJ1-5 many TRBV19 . TGTGCCACCCTGGGACATCCCAATCAGCCCCAGCATTTT CATLGHPNQPQHF
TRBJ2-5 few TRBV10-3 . TGTGCCATCAGTGTTGACCGCCAAGAGACCCAGTACTTC CAISVDRQETQYF
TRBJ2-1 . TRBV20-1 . TGCAGTGCTAGAGATGAGTCGGGTGAGCAGTTCTTC CSARDESGEQFF
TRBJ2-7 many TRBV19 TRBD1 TGTGCCAGCCGGACAGGGGGCTTGCCCTACGAGCAGTACTTC CASRTGGLPYEQYF
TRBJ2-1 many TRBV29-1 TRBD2 TGCAGCGTTTATACTAGCGGGGGGCTTGAGCAGTTCTTC CSVYTSGGLEQFF
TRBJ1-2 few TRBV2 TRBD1 TGTGCCAGCAGTGACCGGGACAGGGGGCGAGGCTACACCTTC CASSDRDRGRGYTF
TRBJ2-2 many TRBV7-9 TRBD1 TGTGCCAGCAGCCTGGACAGGGGTTACACCGGGGAGCTGTTTTTT CASSLDRGYTGELFF
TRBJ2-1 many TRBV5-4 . TGTGCCAGCACCTTGGGGCACCCGAGCTCCTACAATGAGCAGTTCTTC CASTLGHPSSYNEQFF
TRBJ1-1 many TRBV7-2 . TGTGCCAGCAGCTTAGAGGTCACTGAAGCTTTCTTT CASSLEVTEAFF
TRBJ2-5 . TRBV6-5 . TGTGCCAGCAGTCAGGGGACTAACCAAGAGACCCAGTACTTC CASSQGTNQETQYF
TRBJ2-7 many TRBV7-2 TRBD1 TGTGCCAGCAGCTTATATGGGACAGGCTCCTACGAGCAGTACTTC CASSLYGTGSYEQYF
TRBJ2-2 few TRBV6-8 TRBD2 TGTGCCAGCACAATCCGGGCGGGAGTCTCGGTCGGGGAGCTGTTTTTT CASTIRAGVSVGELFF
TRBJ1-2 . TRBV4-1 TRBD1 TGCGCCAGCAGCCGGGACAGAAACTATGGCTACACCTTC CASSRDRNYGYTF
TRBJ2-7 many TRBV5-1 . TGCGCCAGCAGCTCCTCCGGGGCTCTCTACGAGCAGTACTTC CASSSSGALYEQYF
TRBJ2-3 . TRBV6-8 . TGTGCCAGCAGTTCCCCCCCCGCCGTAGGTACGCAGTATTTT CASSSPPAVGTQYF
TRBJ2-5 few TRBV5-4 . TGTGCCAGCAGCTTGTTCGGGGTCAGGGAGCAAGAGACCCAGTACTTC CASSLFGVREQETQYF
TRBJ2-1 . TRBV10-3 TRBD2 TGTGCCATCAGTGAGGCGGGAGGGCCGTGGAATGAGCAGTTCTTC CAISEAGGPWNEQFF
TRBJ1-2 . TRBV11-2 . TGTGCCAGCAGCCCGGGACATCGAAAGGGCTATGGCTACACCTTC CASSPGHRKGYGYTF
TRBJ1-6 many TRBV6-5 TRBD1 TGTGCCAGCAGTTACAAGGGACAGCCAAAAATTTATAATTCACCCCTCCACTTT CASSYKGQPKIYNSPLHF
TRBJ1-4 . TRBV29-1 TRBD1 TGCAGCGTTGGCGAGACAGGGGTTGAAAAACTGTTTTTT CSVGETGVEKLFF
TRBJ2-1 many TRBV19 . TGTGCCAGTAGTGTACAGCAGTACTCCTACAATGAGCAGTTCTTC CASSVQQYSYNEQFF
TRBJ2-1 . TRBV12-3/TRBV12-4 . TGTGCCAGCAGTCCCCGTCCCAATGAGCAGTTCTTC CASSPRPNEQFF
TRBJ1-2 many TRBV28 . TGTGCCAGCAGTTTGCCAGGGACTAACTATGGCTACACCTTC CASSLPGTNYGYTF
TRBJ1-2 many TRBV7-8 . TGTGCCAGCAGCTCAACGGGAGCTAACTATGGCTACACCTTC CASSSTGANYGYTF
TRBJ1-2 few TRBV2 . TGTGCCAGCAGTGAAGCGCTTCAGGCTCTCTATGGCTACACCTTC CASSEALQALYGYTF
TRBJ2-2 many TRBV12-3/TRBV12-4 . TGTGCCAGCAGTCCCCCCCCTGCAAAGAACACCGGGGAGCTGTTTTTT CASSPPPAKNTGELFF
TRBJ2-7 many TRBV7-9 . TGTGCCAGCAGCTTAGTAGTTCCGGGTCCCTACGAGCAGTACTTC CASSLVVPGPYEQYF
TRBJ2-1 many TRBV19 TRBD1 TGTGCCAGTAGTACACAGGGGGTCAACAATGAGCAGTTCTTC CASSTQGVNNEQFF
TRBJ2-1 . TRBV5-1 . TGCGCCAGCAGCTTTCCAGGTGCAGACCAGCAGTTCTTC CASSFPGADQQFF
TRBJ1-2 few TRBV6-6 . TGTGCCAGCAGCAGGACCGACCGTGCGGTCTATGGCTACACCTTC CASSRTDRAVYGYTF
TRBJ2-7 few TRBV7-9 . TGTGCCAGCAGCCCTAGAAGGGGGAGCTCCTACGAGCAGTACTTC CASSPRRGSSYEQYF
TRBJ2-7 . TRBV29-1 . TGCAGCGTGAAACCGACAGCTATTTCCTACGAGCAGTACTTC CSVKPTAISYEQYF
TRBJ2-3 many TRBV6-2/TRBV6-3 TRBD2 TGTGCCAGCAGTTATGCGGGGGGGCCCGAAGATACGCAGTATTTT CASSYAGGPEDTQYF
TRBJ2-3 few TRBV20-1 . TGCAGTGCTAACCAGGGAAGGTTTGGCACAGATACGCAGTATTTT CSANQGRFGTDTQYF
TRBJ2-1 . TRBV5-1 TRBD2 TGCGCCAGCAGCTTTGGCCTGGCTAGCGGGAGGGGGGGTGAGCAGTTCTTC CASSFGLASGRGGEQFF
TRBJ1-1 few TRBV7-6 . TGTGCCAGCAGCTTCTTCAGGGGCACGAACACTGAAGCTTTCTTT CASSFFRGTNTEAFF
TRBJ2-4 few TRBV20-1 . TGCAGTGCTAGATTACAGGGAAGGGGAGAAAACATTCAGTACTTC CSARLQGRGENIQYF
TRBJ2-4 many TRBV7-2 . TGTGCCAGCAGCTTCGGGTCGGGAAGTAACATTCAGTACTTC CASSFGSGSNIQYF